This TCR beta chain was identified during a study of CD8 T cells in Susac syndrome. Random hexamers primed reverse transcription of about 0.45 to 1 ug RNA. With immunoSEQ multiplex PCR, TCR beta CDR3 was amplified across 54 Vbeta and 13 Jbeta. In TCRdb, the immunoSEQ multiplex PCR reads were re-called with MiXCR into one record per CDR3 protein. The sample includes under 110,000 distinct CDR3 sequences, roughly 94% of them seen just once. From blood CD8+ and CD4+ T cells, the TCR beta chain was sequenced. Recently defined diagnostic criteria classed the Susac syndrome patients as definite or probable. The CDR3 is 13 residues long. V was cut by 10 bases and J by 7 bases, with 20 bases left in between.

The chain is built from TRBV12-3 or TRBV12-4 and TRBJ2-7; tentative D call: TRBD1 (6 bases). Sequenced input: CD8+ T cells from PBMCs. This clonotype originated in a human donor with Susac syndrome. The CDR3 loop reads CANPTGFSGEQYF. CDR3 nucleotide sequence: TGTGCCAACCCGACAGGTTTTTCGGGAGAGCAGTACTTC.